This T cell receptor (beta chain) originates from a study of T cell changes during pregnancy in multiple sclerosis. The table came from immunoSEQ multiplex PCR; TCRdb's copy has only in-frame clones and leaves some out. The sample lists approximately 47,000 clones; about 90% were seen once. The ends were cut back, 5 bases at V and 1 base at J, with 14 bases in the middle. The V gene's germline CDR1 is SQVTM and CDR2 ANQGSEA. CDR3 length equals 14 residues. V usage is TRBV29-1 and J usage is TRBJ1-1; the D gene is possibly TRBD1 (6 bases). This clonotype originated in a female donor with multiple sclerosis, enrolled in a pregnancy study. Sample: peripheral blood, taken in the first trimester of pregnancy. The chain's CDR3 is CSVSHSRGNTEAFF. The CDR3, as DNA: TGCAGCGTTTCTCACTCCAGGGGGAACACTGAAGCTTTCTTT.